The text below deals with one T cell receptor (beta chain). Its antigen is not known. This sample is part of a study of shared clonotypes between healthy human individuals. The data were produced by immunoSEQ multiplex PCR, yet TCRdb's version contains in-frame clones alone and is incomplete. The sample holds 2 million to 2.5 million clones, around 93% seen once. Study-level findings and limits: The expectation was that sequencing depth would affect clonotype sharing among donors.

Sequenced material: naive CD4+ T cells from PBMCs. The subset: CD45RA+ positively selected. The source is a man younger than 35 in good health. Some clones in this sample may be carry-over from other donors' samples.

The CDR3 loop reads CASSLAGGGWNEQFF. The DNA for the CDR3 is TGTGCCAGCAGCTTAGCGGGGGGCGGATGGAATGAGCAGTTCTTC. The rearrangement joins TRBV7-9 to TRBJ2-1; either TRBD1 or TRBD2 may fit D (6 bases each). CDR3 length: 15 residues. V was trimmed by 0 bases and J by 7 bases, leaving 13 bases between them. CDR1 is SEHNR, CDR2 FQNEAQ, per germline (reference sequence).